The next 5 T cell receptor beta chains were all read from a single sample in a study of brain metastases from non-small cell lung cancer (dated by TCRdb to the late 2010s). Library preparation used the immunoSEQ multiplex PCR assay. Here the immuneACCESS table is served through TCRdb, limited to in-frame sequences with V and J called. Missing clones are a known gap in these copies; in checked studies unresolved V genes cover under half, and the rest lacks a known reason. For this sample there are 1,500 to 2,000 clones; approximately 86% appear just once. Of the sample, about a fifth is held by the ten largest clones. The sample comprised primary lung tumor tissue. The cell subset or site label of this sample denotes: primary lung tumor paired with brain metastasis. Every receptor here comes from a donor aged 40 or over with non-small cell lung cancer.

This clone appeared a few times. V is TRBV6-5 and J is TRBJ1-1, with D possibly matching TRBD1 (5 bases). Trimming took off 6 bases at V and 6 bases at J, with 14 bases between the two ends. The CDR3 runs to 13 residues. Germline CDR1 is MNHEY and CDR2 is SVGAGI. The CDR3, as DNA: TGTGCCAGCAGACGTGGACTGGGGGCTGAAGCTTTCTTT. As protein: CASRRGLGAEAFF.

V usage is TRBV10-3 and J usage is TRBJ1-3; no reliable D call. Germline V gene sequence: CDR1 ENHRY, CDR2 SYGVKD. This CDR3 has 12 amino acids. Trimming removed 3 bases at V and 3 bases at J, with 3 bases between. The CDR3 reads CAISEYGNTIYF. For the CDR3, the DNA is TGTGCCATCAGTGAATATGGAAACACCATATATTTT.

V is TRBV4-2 and J is TRBJ1-4; TRBD1 matches 10 bases. Looked up from germline, CDR1 is LGHNA and CDR2 is YNFKEQ. V dropped 0 bases and J dropped 10; count of bases not matched to a gene: 5. The CDR3 covers 15 residues. The CDR3 region is CASSQDRQGARKLFF. The CDR3 bases are TGTGCCAGCAGCCAAGACCGACAGGGGGCAAGAAAACTGTTTTTT.

This clone has a single count. The chain has TRBV21-1 and TRBJ2-5; the table's D call TRBD1 went unverified against the DNA. TRBV21-1 is described as a pseudogene. The CDR3 length is 16 residues. CDR3 residues: CAASDSPPGLGETQYF. CDR3 nucleotides: TGTGCCGCCAGCGACAGCCCCCCAGGGTTGGGGGAGACCCAGTACTTC.

The rearrangement joins TRBV9 to TRBJ2-3; weak D call: TRBD2 (6 bases). Trimming pared 1 base from V and 4 bases from J, leaving 7 bases between. The CDR3 spans 13 residues. Germline V gene sequence: CDR1 SGDLS, CDR2 YYNGEE. CDR3 region: CASSVPGADTQYF. DNA of the CDR3: TGTGCCAGCAGCGTACCGGGGGCAGATACGCAGTATTTT.